Sequencing of this TCR beta chain was carried out in a study of T cells in women clearing cervical HPV infection. Overall study: Case blood was drawn when the lesion was first found; control blood after infection became undetectable. With HLA typing for only a few women, HLA confounding remains possible.

Clones were sequenced by immunoSEQ multiplex PCR, and TCRdb holds only the in-frame ones, with some missing. The sample data list fewer than 40,000 clones. With respect to this clone: The target antigen is unknown. The read ends 3 residues shy of where the CDR3 ends; the end is completed using the germline J gene.

Broader study findings: CIN3+ cases had significantly higher TCR repertoire richness than controls, but evenness did not differ. T-cell numbers per sample were unknown and may explain richness differences.

The CDR3 has 15 amino acids. Germline V gene lookup returns CDR1 MNHNS and CDR2 SASEGT. Sequenced sample: blood buffy coat. This TCR was sampled from a woman aged 18-69 years with a cervical HPV16 infection that either progressed to CIN3+ or cleared (not recorded which). The V gene is TRBV6-1, the J gene TRBJ1-2; D is unclear. This CDR3 reads CASSAVLAGRETYTF. The covered CDR3 bases are TGTGCCAGCAGTGCGGTACTAGCGGGGAGAGAGACC.